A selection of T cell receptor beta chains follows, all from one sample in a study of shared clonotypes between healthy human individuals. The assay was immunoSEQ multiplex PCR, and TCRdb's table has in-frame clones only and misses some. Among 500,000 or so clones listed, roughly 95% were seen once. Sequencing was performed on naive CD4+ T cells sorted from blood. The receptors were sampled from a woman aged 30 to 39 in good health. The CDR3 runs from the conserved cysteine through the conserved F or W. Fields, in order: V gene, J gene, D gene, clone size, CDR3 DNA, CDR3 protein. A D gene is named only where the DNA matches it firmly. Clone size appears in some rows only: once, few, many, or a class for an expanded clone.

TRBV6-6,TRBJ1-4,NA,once,TGTGCCAGCAGTTACGACACAACTAATGAAAAACTGTTTTTT,CASSYDTTNEKLFF
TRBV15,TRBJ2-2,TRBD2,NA,TGTGCCACCAGCAGGCGTCTAGCGGACACCGGGGAGCTGTTTTTT,CATSRRLADTGELFF
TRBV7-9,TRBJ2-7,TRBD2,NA,TGTGCCAGCAGCATAGCATTTGTTGGGCGGGAGACCTACGAGCAGTACTTC,CASSIAFVGRETYEQYF
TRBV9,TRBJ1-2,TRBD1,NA,TGTGCCAGCAGCGTAGTAAGCCAGGGGACAGCCTATGGCTACACCTTC,CASSVVSQGTAYGYTF
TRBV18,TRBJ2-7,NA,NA,TGTGCCAGCTCACCCCCCTCGACTAGGCACGAGCAGTACTTC,CASSPPSTRHEQYF
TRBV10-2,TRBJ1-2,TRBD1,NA,TGCGCCACCACAGACAGGGACTATGGCTACACCTTC,CATTDRDYGYTF
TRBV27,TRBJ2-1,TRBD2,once,TGTGCCAGCAGATGGTTAGCGGGGACCTCCTACAATGAGCAGTTCTTC,CASRWLAGTSYNEQFF
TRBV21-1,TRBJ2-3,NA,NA,TGTGCCAGCAGCCCCCGGGACGGCACAGATACGCAGTATTTT,CASSPRDGTDTQYF
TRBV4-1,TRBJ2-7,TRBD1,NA,TGCGCCAGCAGCGCGCGGACAGGGACCTTGTACGAGCAGTACTTC,CASSARTGTLYEQYF
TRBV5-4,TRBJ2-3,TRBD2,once,TGTGCCAGCAGCTTGTTGGCCCTAGCGGGAGGGGGCAAGGCATATACGCAGTATTTT,CASSLLALAGGGKAYTQYF
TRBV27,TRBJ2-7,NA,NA,TGTGCCAGCAGTTTAAATACCCACGAGCAGTACTTC,CASSLNTHEQYF
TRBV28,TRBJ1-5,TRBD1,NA,TGTGCCAGCAGGCCGGACAGGGCTTTTGTTGGCAATCAGCCCCAGCATTTT,CASRPDRAFVGNQPQHF
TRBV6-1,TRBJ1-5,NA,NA,TGTGCCAGCAGTATCACTGACGGCCAGCATTTT,CASSITDGQHF
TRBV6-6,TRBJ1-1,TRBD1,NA,TGTGCCAGCACAACAGGGGGCTCTCAAGCTTTCTTT,CASTTGGSQAFF
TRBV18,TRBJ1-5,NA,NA,TGTGCCAGCTCACCGGGCAGGGTCAATCAGCCCCAGCATTTT,CASSPGRVNQPQHF
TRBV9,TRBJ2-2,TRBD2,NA,TGTGCCAGCAGCGTAGTAGGGACTAGCGGCCTCACCGGGGAGCTGTTTTTT,CASSVVGTSGLTGELFF
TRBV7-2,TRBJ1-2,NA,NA,TGTGCCAGCAGCTTTTACTTAACCAATGGCTACACCTTC,CASSFYLTNGYTF
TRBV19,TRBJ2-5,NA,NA,TGTGCCAGTAGCACTACCTACCAAGAGACCCAGTACTTC,CASSTTYQETQYF
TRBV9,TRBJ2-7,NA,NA,TGTGCCAGCAGCGTAACTACAGGGTTCGAGCAGTACTTC,CASSVTTGFEQYF
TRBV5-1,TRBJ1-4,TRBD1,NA,TGCGCCAGCAGCTTGAATACAGGGGAAAATGAAAAACTGTTTTTT,CASSLNTGENEKLFF
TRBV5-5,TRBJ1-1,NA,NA,TGTGCCAGCAGCTTGGGTTTTGAAGCTTTCTTT,CASSLGFEAFF
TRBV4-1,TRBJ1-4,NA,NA,TGCGCCAGCAGCCAAGACAGGGAAAAACTGTTTTTT,CASSQDREKLFF
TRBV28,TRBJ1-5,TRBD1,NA,TGTGCCAGCATTGGGGACAGGGAGGTTTTGCAGCCCCAGCATTTT,CASIGDREVLQPQHF
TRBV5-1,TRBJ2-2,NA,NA,TGCGCCAGCAGCTTATCACGGTTTGCGGCCACCGGGGAGCTGTTTTTT,CASSLSRFAATGELFF
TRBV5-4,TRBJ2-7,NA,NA,TGTGCCAGCAGCTTATTTGGCTCGACGTACGAGCAGTACTTC,CASSLFGSTYEQYF
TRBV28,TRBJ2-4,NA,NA,TGTGCCAGCAGTCAAATAGCGGAAAAAGCCAAAAACATTCAGTACTTC,CASSQIAEKAKNIQYF
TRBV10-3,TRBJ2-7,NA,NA,TGTGCCATCAGTGGGAGGGACAGACCCTACGAGCAGTACTTC,CAISGRDRPYEQYF
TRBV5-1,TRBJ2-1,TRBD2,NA,TGCGCCAGCAGTCGGCTAGCGGGATCCAGTGAGCAGTTCTTC,CASSRLAGSSEQFF
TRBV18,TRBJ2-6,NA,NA,TGTGCCAGCTCACCAAATCCTTTCTCTGGGGCCAACGTCCTGACTTTC,CASSPNPFSGANVLTF
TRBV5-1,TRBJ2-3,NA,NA,TGCGCCAGCAGCTTTACAGATACGCAGTATTTT,CASSFTDTQYF
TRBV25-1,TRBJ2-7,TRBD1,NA,TGTGCCAGCAGTGGGATGACAGGGGGGTCCTACGAGCAGTACTTC,CASSGMTGGSYEQYF
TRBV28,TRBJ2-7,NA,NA,TGTGCCAGCAGTCCCGGGGGCAGCTACGAGCAGTACTTC,CASSPGGSYEQYF
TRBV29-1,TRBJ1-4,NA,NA,TGCAGCGTTGGGGCAGAAGGTAATGAAAAACTGTTTTTT,CSVGAEGNEKLFF
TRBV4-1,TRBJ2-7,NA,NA,TGCGCCAGCAGCCAAGTTGGAAGAGACCCTTCCTACGAGCAGTACTTC,CASSQVGRDPSYEQYF
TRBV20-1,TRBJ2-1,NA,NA,TGCAGTGCTATCTCGAGGTATGAGCAGTTCTTC,CSAISRYEQFF
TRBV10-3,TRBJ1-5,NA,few,TGTGCCATCAGTGATGCCCCTCATAGCAATCAGCCCCAGCATTTT,CAISDAPHSNQPQHF
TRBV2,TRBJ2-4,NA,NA,TGTGCCAGCAGTGTAGCGCAACTAGCCAAAAACATTCAGTACTTC,CASSVAQLAKNIQYF
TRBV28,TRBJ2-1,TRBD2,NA,TGTGCCAGCAGTTTGGGGGGACTAGCGACGAATGAGCAGTTCTTC,CASSLGGLATNEQFF
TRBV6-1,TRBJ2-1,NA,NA,TGTGCCAGCAGTGAAATCCCTCGGGATGAGCAGTTCTTC,CASSEIPRDEQFF
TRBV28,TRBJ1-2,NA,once,TGTGCCAGCAGACAGGCCGGCGGTGACTATGGCTACACCTTC,CASRQAGGDYGYTF
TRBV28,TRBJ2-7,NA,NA,TGTGCCAGCACTGGTACAGGGGGGGGATCTTACGAGCAGTACTTC,CASTGTGGGSYEQYF
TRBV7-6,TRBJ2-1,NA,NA,TGTGCCAGCAGCCCACCGTCCTCGTGGTTTGACAATGAGCAGTTCTTC,CASSPPSSWFDNEQFF
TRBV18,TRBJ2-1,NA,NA,TGTGCCAGCTCACAAGGACTCCCTCCTGACAATGAGCAGTTCTTC,CASSQGLPPDNEQFF
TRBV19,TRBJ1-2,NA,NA,TGTGCCAGTTCCCTAACCCCCTACCCCCGGGCGTATGGCTACACCTTC,CASSLTPYPRAYGYTF
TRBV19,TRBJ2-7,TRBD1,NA,TGTGCCAGTAGTATCGACAGGGCCGCCTACGAGCAGTACTTC,CASSIDRAAYEQYF
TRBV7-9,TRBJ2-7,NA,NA,TGTGCCAGCAGCTTAGTCGGGCCAGGGGAGCAGTACTTC,CASSLVGPGEQYF
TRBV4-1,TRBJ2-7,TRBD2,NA,TGCGCCAGCAGCCAACCGGGACTAGCCTCCGAGCAGTACTTC,CASSQPGLASEQYF
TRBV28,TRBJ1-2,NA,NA,TGTGCCACCACGGACGGACTCCCTTTGGGCTATGGCTACACCTTC,CATTDGLPLGYGYTF
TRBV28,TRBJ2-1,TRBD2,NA,TGTGCCAGCAGATCCGGGACTAGCGGGAGGGAGGGCAATGAGCAGTTCTTC,CASRSGTSGREGNEQFF
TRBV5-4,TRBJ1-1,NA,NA,TGTGCCAGCAGCCGACAGCTCGGTATCACTGAAGCTTTCTTT,CASSRQLGITEAFF
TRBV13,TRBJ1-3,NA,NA,TGTGCCAGCAGCTACCGGGTGATGGGGCCTGGAAACACCATATATTTT,CASSYRVMGPGNTIYF
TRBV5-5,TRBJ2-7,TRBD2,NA,TGTGCCAGCAGCTTGGAACCCCTAGCGGGATACGAGCAGTACTTC,CASSLEPLAGYEQYF
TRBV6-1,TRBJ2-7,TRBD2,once,TGTGCCAGCACCCGAAAGACTAGCACCTACGAGCAGTACTTC,CASTRKTSTYEQYF
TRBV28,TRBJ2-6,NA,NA,TGTGCCAGCAGTTTAGGGGCGTCTGGGGCCAACGTCCTGACTTTC,CASSLGASGANVLTF
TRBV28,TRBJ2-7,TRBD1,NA,TGTGCCAGCAGTTTAGTGGTGACAGGGAACTTCGAGCAGTACTTC,CASSLVVTGNFEQYF
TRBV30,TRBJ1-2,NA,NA,TGTGCCTGGAGTTTAGCAGGGAGTCGGGGCTACACCTTC,CAWSLAGSRGYTF
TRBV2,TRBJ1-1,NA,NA,TGTGCCAGCAGTGACGGATCTGCTGAAGCTTTCTTT,CASSDGSAEAFF
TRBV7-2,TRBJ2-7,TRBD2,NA,TGTGCCAGCAGCTTAGGGACTAGCGGGAGACTTAGCTCCTACGAGCAGTACTTC,CASSLGTSGRLSSYEQYF
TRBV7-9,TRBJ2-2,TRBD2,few,TGTGCCAGCAGCAAAGGACTAGCGGGAGTAATCGGGGAGCTGTTTTTT,CASSKGLAGVIGELFF